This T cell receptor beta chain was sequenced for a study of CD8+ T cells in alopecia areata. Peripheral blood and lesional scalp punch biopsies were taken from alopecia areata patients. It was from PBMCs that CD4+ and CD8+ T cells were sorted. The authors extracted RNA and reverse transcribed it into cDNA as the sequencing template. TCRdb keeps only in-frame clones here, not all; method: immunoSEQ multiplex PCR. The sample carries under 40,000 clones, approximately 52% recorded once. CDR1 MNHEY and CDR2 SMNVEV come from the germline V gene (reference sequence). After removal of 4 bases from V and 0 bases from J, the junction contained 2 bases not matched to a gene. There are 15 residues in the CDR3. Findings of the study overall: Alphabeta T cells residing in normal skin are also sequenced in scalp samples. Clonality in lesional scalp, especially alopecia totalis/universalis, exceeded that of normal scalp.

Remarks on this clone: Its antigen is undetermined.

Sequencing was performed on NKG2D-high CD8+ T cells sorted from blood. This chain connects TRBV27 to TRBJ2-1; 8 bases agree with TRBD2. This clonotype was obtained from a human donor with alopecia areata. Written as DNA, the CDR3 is TGTGCCAGCAGTTGGGCGGGAGGCTCCTACAATGAGCAGTTCTTC. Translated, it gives CASSWAGGSYNEQFF.